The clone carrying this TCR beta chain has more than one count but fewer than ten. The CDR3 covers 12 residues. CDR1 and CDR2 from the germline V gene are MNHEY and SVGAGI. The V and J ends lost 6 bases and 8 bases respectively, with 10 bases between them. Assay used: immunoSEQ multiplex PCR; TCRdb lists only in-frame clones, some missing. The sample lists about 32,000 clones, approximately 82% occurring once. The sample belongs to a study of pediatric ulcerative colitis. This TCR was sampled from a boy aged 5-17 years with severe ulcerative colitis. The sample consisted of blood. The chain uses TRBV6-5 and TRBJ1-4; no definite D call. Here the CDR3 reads CASSPAGEKLFF. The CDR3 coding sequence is TGTGCCAGCAGCCCCGCGGGAGAAAAACTGTTTTTT.